This TCR beta chain was recovered during a study of cytomegalovirus exposure and HLA in healthy donors. Trimming took off 3 bases at V and 0 bases at J, with 18 bases between the two ends. CDR1 and CDR2 from the germline V gene are SGHRS and YFSETQ. This CDR3 comprises 17 residues. Primers: 60 Vbeta forward and 13 Jbeta reverse. TCRdb's table, derived via immunoSEQ multiplex PCR, lists solely in-frame clones and lacks some. This sample has around 140,000 clones; around three quarters occur once, and the top ten carry around 1.9%. Likely unrecorded immune exposures existed in these nominally healthy donors.

The sequenced sample consisted of PBMCs. The V and J genes are TRBV5-1 and TRBJ1-1; TRBD1 might be the D (5 bases). This TCR was recovered from a woman in her sixties or seventies in good health and CMV-seropositive. The CDR3 reads CASSSDSPSGMNTEAFF. CDR3 coding DNA: TGCGCCAGCAGCTCTGACAGTCCCAGTGGCATGAACACTGAAGCTTTCTTT. Looking up the rest from reference TRBV5-1 and TRBJ1-1 gives the full variable domain: KAGVTQTPRYLIKTRGQQVTLSCSPISGHRSVSWYQQTPGQGLQFLFEYFSETQRNKGNFPGRFSGRQFSNSRSEMNVSTLELGDSALYLCASSSDSPSGMNTEAFFGQGTRLTVV.